This T cell receptor (beta chain) was observed in a study of early T cells in non-severe SARS-CoV-2 infection. This clonotype was detected ten times or more. Attachment of unique molecular identifiers to individual cDNA molecules was performed. TCRdb analysed the 5' RACE reads with MiXCR anew, one entry per CDR3 protein. This repertoire shows 90,000 to 120,000 distinct CDR3 sequences, 11% found once; its top ten account for about 8%. CDR3 length equals 14 residues. The V gene lost 3 bases and the J gene lost 0 bases, with 8 bases spanning the gap. The germline gives CDR1 SGDLS, CDR2 YYNGEE. Sequencing input: whole blood. This clonotype was obtained from an adult who was a healthcare worker with PCR-confirmed SARS-CoV-2 infection or an uninfected control (not recorded which). This chain links TRBV9 with TRBJ2-3; D is perhaps TRBD1 (6 bases). The CDR3 protein is CASSAGDSTDTQYF. In DNA, the CDR3 is TGTGCCAGCAGCGCAGGGGACAGCACAGATACGCAGTATTTT.